This passage covers 27 T cell receptor beta chains from one sample sequenced in a study of T-cell memory formation after mild COVID-19. A single record per CDR3 protein comes from TCRdb applying MiXCR to the 5' RACE reads. The sample shows under 700,000 distinct CDR3 sequences, just over 20% of them seen only once. The specimen was PBMCs or a T cell subset sorted from them (not recorded which). These TCRs come from an adult woman who had mild COVID-19 (a few samples of this study predate the infection). Cell type and time point are not known.

The chain recombines TRBV20-1 with TRBJ1-2; no firm D call. CDR1 and CDR2 from the germline V gene are DFQATT and SNEGSKA (reference sequence). Trimming stripped 0 bases from V and 7 bases from J, with 9 bases between. The CDR3 length is 12 residues. The CDR3 sequence: CSARDLDGGYTF. In DNA, the CDR3 is TGCAGTGCTAGAGATCTCGACGGTGGCTACACCTTC.

This clonotype was seen more than once but under ten times. J is TRBJ2-7 and V is TRBV5-1; 10 bases align to TRBD2. The trim removed 0 bases at V and 5 bases at J, leaving 2 bases unmatched. CDR1 and CDR2 from the germline V gene are SGHRS and YFSETQ. This CDR3 has 14 residues. The CDR3 coding sequence is TGCGCCAGCAGCTTGGCTAGCGGGAGCCACGAGCAGTACTTC. It yields the protein CASSLASGSHEQYF. Looking up the rest from reference TRBV5-1 and TRBJ2-7 gives the full variable domain: KAGVTQTPRYLIKTRGQQVTLSCSPISGHRSVSWYQQTPGQGLQFLFEYFSETQRNKGNFPGRFSGRQFSNSRSEMNVSTLELGDSALYLCASSLASGSHEQYFGPGTRLTVT.

The chain has TRBV12-3 or TRBV12-4 and TRBJ1-2, with a possible D match to TRBD1 (6 bases). The CDR3 is 14 amino acids. The V end lost 5 bases, the J end lost 6 bases, and 16 bases lay between the germline ends. CDR3 amino acids: CASSPIRGADGYTF. CDR3 nucleotide sequence: TGTGCCAGCAGTCCCATTCGGGGGGCGGATGGCTACACCTTC.

This clonotype was recorded a few times. The gene calls are TRBV7-9 and TRBJ1-2, with 7 bases matching TRBD1. V dropped 4 bases and J dropped 2; count of bases not matched to a gene: 10. The length of the CDR3 is 16 residues. Germline V CDR1 and CDR2: SEHNR, FQNEAQ (reference sequence). The DNA of the CDR3 is TGTGCCAGCAGCTCACTCGGGACAGAAGAAAACTATGGCTACACCTTC. This encodes CASSSLGTEENYGYTF.

The chain couples TRBV7-9 to TRBJ2-5; 13 nucleotides line up with TRBD2. After removal of 3 bases from V and 3 bases from J, the junction contained 4 bases not matched to a gene. Germline V gives CDR1 SEHNR, CDR2 FQNEAQ (reference sequence). CDR3 length: 16 residues. This chain's CDR3 is CASSLSGTSGKETQYF. Here the CDR3 DNA reads TGTGCCAGCAGCTTGTCCGGGACTAGCGGGAAAGAGACCCAGTACTTC.

J is TRBJ1-2 and V is TRBV11-2, with TRBD1 matching over 9 bases. The ends lost 10 bases at V and 8 bases at J; junction bases unmatched: 17. Germline CDR1 is SGHAT and CDR2 is FQNNGV. The CDR3 contains 15 residues. The CDR3: CATVGTGPSFVGYTF. The CDR3 DNA reads TGTGCCACCGTGGGGACAGGGCCATCGTTTGTGGGCTACACCTTC.

This clonotype showed up just a few times. The chain couples TRBV7-3 to TRBJ2-5; 12 bases fit TRBD1. J was trimmed by 5 bases and V by 5 bases; bases with no gene match: 9. The CDR3 has 16 amino acids. Germline V gene sequence: CDR1 SGHTA, CDR2 FQGTGA. The chain's CDR3 is CASSHGTGGFSETQYF. The CDR3 nucleotides read TGTGCCAGCAGCCACGGGACAGGGGGCTTCTCGGAGACCCAGTACTTC.

This clonotype has only a few counts. The V and J genes are TRBV4-3 and TRBJ2-2, with D perhaps TRBD1 or TRBD2 (5 bases each). CDR3 length: 16 amino acids. V dropped 0 bases and J dropped 1 base, with 9 bases sitting between them. Germline V CDR1 and CDR2: LGHNA, YSLEER. The CDR3 bases are TGCGCCAGCAGCCAAGAAAGGGACGGGAACACCGGGGAGCTGTTTTTT. It translates to CASSQERDGNTGELFF.

The V gene is TRBV4-2, the J gene TRBJ2-6, with D perhaps matching TRBD1 (5 bases). Germline CDR1 LGHNA, CDR2 YNFKEQ. V lost 1 base and J lost 1, with 11 bases in between. The CDR3 runs to 17 residues. The CDR3 loop reads CASSQVGPGSGANVLTF. In DNA, the CDR3 is TGTGCCAGCAGCCAAGTGGGGCCAGGGTCTGGGGCCAACGTCCTGACTTTC.

This clonotype was seen many times. This chain connects TRBV4-1 to TRBJ1-6; 8 positions match TRBD1. Looked up from germline, CDR1 is MGHRA and CDR2 is YSYEKL. This CDR3 spans 17 amino acids. V trimming: 1 base; J trimming: 0 bases; junction bases outside the gene matches: 2. This chain's CDR3 is CASSQGQGISYNSPLHF. DNA for the CDR3: TGCGCCAGCAGCCAAGGACAGGGGATCTCCTATAATTCACCCCTCCACTTT.

In this sample, this clonotype turned up many times. The gene calls are TRBV24-1 and TRBJ2-1; TRBD2 matches at 10 bases. The CDR3 extends over 16 amino acids. Germline V gene sequence: CDR1 KGHDR, CDR2 SFDVKD. J was trimmed by 3 bases and V by 4 bases; bases with no gene match: 5. This CDR3 is CATSDPGTSVYNEQFF. CDR3 bases: TGTGCCACCAGTGACCCCGGGACTAGCGTCTACAATGAGCAGTTCTTC.

In its sample, this clonotype was seen a few times. The chain is built from TRBV30 and TRBJ1-2; D uncertain. This CDR3 has 16 residues. Germline CDR1 reads GTSNPN; CDR2 reads SVGIG (reference sequence). V was pared by 1 base and J by 3 bases, with 18 bases between. The CDR3 is CAWSDWSPRTHYGYTF. CDR3 DNA: TGTGCCTGGAGTGATTGGTCGCCCCGGACGCACTATGGCTACACCTTC.

This clonotype was picked up a small number of times. The chain couples TRBV6-5 to TRBJ1-1; D is uncertain. V was pared by 2 bases and J by 8 bases, with 24 bases between. The CDR3 is 17 residues long. Germline CDR1 is MNHEY and CDR2 is SVGAGI. CDR3 sequence: CASSYPHLPGLPWEAFF. The CDR3 region has the DNA TGTGCCAGCAGTTACCCCCATTTACCGGGTCTCCCATGGGAAGCTTTCTTT.

This clonotype was recorded only once. This sequence joins TRBV20-1 and TRBJ1-5; 7 bases fit TRBD1. This CDR3 is built from 14 residues. In germline, CDR1 is DFQATT, CDR2 SNEGSKA (reference sequence). With 6 bases clipped from V and 2 bases from J, the junction kept 7 bases outside the gene matches. CDR3 sequence reads: CSAVTGVGNQPQHF. The CDR3 nucleotides read TGCAGTGCCGTAACAGGGGTTGGCAATCAGCCCCAGCATTTT.

The chain has TRBV28 and TRBJ2-7; D is tentatively TRBD1 or TRBD2 (5 bases each). The CDR3 consists of 15 residues. Germline V lookup: CDR1 MDHEN, CDR2 SYDVKM. With 6 bases removed from V and 4 bases from J, the gap between germline ends came to 19 bases. Written as DNA, the CDR3 is TGTGCCAGCAGCTCACCGGACCCGAGGGGTTACGAGCAGTACTTC. Translating gives CASSSPDPRGYEQYF.

J is TRBJ2-7 and V is TRBV5-1, with 8 bases fitting TRBD2. The CDR3 runs to 15 residues. The germline V gene has CDR1 SGHRS and CDR2 YFSETQ. J gave up 2 bases and V 4 bases, and 8 bases lay outside the gene matches. DNA for the CDR3: TGCGCCAGCAGCGATACTAGCGGTGATCCCTACGAGCAGTACTTC. It codes for CASSDTSGDPYEQYF.

This clonotype was seen more than once but under ten times. This sequence joins TRBV4-1 and TRBJ2-3, with no clear D. This CDR3 comprises 15 residues. Germline V gene sequence: CDR1 MGHRA, CDR2 YSYEKL. Deletions cut 3 bases from V and 6 bases from J, with 16 bases between. Here the CDR3 reads CASSQKERRQDTQYF. CDR3 DNA: TGCGCCAGCAGCCAGAAGGAACGCCGCCAGGATACGCAGTATTTT.

This chain uses TRBV12-3 or TRBV12-4 with TRBJ2-2; the D is unclear. CDR3 length: 14 residues. Trimming removed 0 bases at V and 8 bases at J, with 10 bases between. The CDR3 DNA reads as TGTGCCAGCAGTTTAGCGCATCGACGGGGGGAGCTGTTTTTT. Translated, it gives CASSLAHRRGELFF.

This clonotype appeared many times. The CDR3 carries no conserved terminal phenylalanine or tryptophan, so it likely arises from a read error. The limits of the CDR3 on the DNA are not certain, so only TCRdb's listed CDR3 is given. The chain recombines TRBV20-1 with TRBJ1-1; the table's D call, TRBD1, was not checked against the DNA. The CDR3 has 11 residues if both end residues are counted. CDR1 is DFQATT, CDR2 SNEGSKA, per germline (reference sequence). The CDR3 spells CSASVGNRVTV.

Only a few counts were recorded for this clonotype. The J gene is TRBJ1-3, the V gene TRBV15; D remains unclear. Germline values: CDR1 LNHNV, CDR2 YYDKDF (reference sequence). Between the trimmed V and J ends, which lost 0 bases and 0 bases, there was a span of 6 bases. There are 15 residues in the CDR3. The CDR3 sequence is CATSRDRFSGNTIYF. The DNA for the CDR3 is TGTGCCACCAGCAGAGACAGATTCTCTGGAAACACCATATATTTT. The full variable domain, its missing parts supplied by reference TRBV15 and TRBJ1-3, is DAMVIQNPRYQVTQFGKPVTLSCSQTLNHNVMYWYQQKSSQAPKLLFHYYDKDFNNEADTPDNFQSRRPNTSFCFLDIRSPGLGDTAMYLCATSRDRFSGNTIYFGEGSWLTVV.

This clonotype was seen a few times. The chain has TRBV4-2 and TRBJ2-7; maybe TRBD2 (5 bases). Per germline, CDR1 LGHNA and CDR2 YNFKEQ. Trimming stripped 6 bases from V and 3 bases from J, with 24 bases between. The CDR3 spans 17 residues. CDR3 residues: CASSPTKMASTDYEQYF. The CDR3 nucleotides read TGTGCCAGCAGTCCCACCAAGATGGCTAGCACCGACTACGAGCAGTACTTC.

The DNA of the CDR3 is TGTGCCAGCAGGGGACAAGAGTATGGCTACACCTTC. This gives the protein CASRGQEYGYTF. The chain uses TRBV2 and TRBJ1-2, with a possible D match to TRBD1 (6 bases). The germline gives CDR1 SNHLY, CDR2 FYNNEI. The V end lost 6 bases, the J end lost 5 bases, and 10 bases lay between the germline ends. CDR3 length: 12 residues.

J is TRBJ2-3 and V is TRBV5-8; 8 positions match TRBD1. The trim removed 0 bases at V and 1 base at J, leaving 1 base unmatched. The CDR3 is 15 amino acids. Per the germline V gene, CDR1 is SGHTS and CDR2 is YDEGEE. The CDR3 coding sequence is TGTGCCAGCAGCTTGGTGACAGGGGGCACAGATACGCAGTATTTT. Translating gives CASSLVTGGTDTQYF.

The rearrangement joins TRBV18 to TRBJ1-1; a possible D gene is TRBD1 (5 bases). Trimming took off 3 bases at V and 5 bases at J, with 13 bases between the two ends. The V gene's germline CDR1 is KGHSH and CDR2 LQKENI. This CDR3 spans 14 amino acids. CDR3 sequence: CASSPWGVWTEAFF. Here the CDR3 DNA reads TGTGCCAGCTCACCCTGGGGGGTTTGGACTGAAGCTTTCTTT.

This clonotype has only a few counts. The chain recombines TRBV6-2 or TRBV6-3 with TRBJ2-1; TRBD1 matches at 8 bases. J was trimmed by 2 bases and V by 2 bases; bases with no gene match: 5. This CDR3 contains 16 residues. Germline CDR1 reads MNHEY; CDR2 reads SVGEGT. DNA for the CDR3: TGTGCCAGCAGTTACACCCGACAGGGGCCCTACAATGAGCAGTTCTTC. Translating it yields CASSYTRQGPYNEQFF.

The V gene is TRBV5-6, the J gene TRBJ2-7; D gene unclear. The V end lost 1 base, the J end lost 0 bases, and 17 bases lay between the germline ends. This CDR3 spans 17 amino acids. The germline V gene encodes CDR1 SGHDT and CDR2 YYEEEE. CDR3 nucleotides: TGTGCCAGCAGCTTGAGGTTGTTGGAACAGAGCTCCTACGAGCAGTACTTC. As protein: CASSLRLLEQSSYEQYF.

The chain has TRBV7-2 and TRBJ2-1, with 13 nucleotides matching TRBD2. This CDR3 is 14 amino acids long. The germline gives CDR1 SGHTA, CDR2 FQGNSA. Trimming removed 6 bases from V and 10 bases from J; junction bases left unmatched: 6. The CDR3 spells CASRTGLAGVEQFF. The CDR3 DNA reads as TGTGCCAGCAGAACCGGACTAGCGGGAGTGGAGCAGTTCTTC. The full variable domain, with the rest looked up from reference TRBV7-2 and TRBJ2-1, is GAGVSQSPSNKVTEKGKDVELRCDPISGHTALYWYRQSLGQGLEFLIYFQGNSAPDKSGLPSDRFSAERTGGSVSTLTIQRTQQEDSAVYLCASRTGLAGVEQFFGPGTRLTVL.